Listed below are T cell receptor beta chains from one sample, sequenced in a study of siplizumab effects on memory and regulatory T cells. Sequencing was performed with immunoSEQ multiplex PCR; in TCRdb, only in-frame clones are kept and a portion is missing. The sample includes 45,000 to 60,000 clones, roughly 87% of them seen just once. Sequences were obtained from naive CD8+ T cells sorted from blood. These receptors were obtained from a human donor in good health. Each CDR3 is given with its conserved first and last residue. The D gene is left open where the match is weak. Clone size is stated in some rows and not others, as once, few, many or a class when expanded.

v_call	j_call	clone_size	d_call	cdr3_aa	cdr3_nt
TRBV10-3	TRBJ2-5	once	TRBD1	CATRQGEETQYF	TGTGCCACCAGACAGGGGGAAGAGACCCAGTACTTC
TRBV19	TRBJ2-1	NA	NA	CASSILAEHNEQFF	TGTGCCAGTAGTATTCTTGCGGAACACAATGAGCAGTTCTTC
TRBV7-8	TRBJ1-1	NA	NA	CASSQLHSSVTEAFF	TGTGCCAGCAGCCAATTACACAGTTCGGTCACTGAAGCTTTCTTT
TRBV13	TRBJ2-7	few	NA	CASSTTGLGLYEQYF	TGTGCCAGCAGCACCACGGGACTCGGCCTGTACGAGCAGTACTTC
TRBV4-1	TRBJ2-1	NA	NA	CASSQDGGPYNEQFF	TGCGCCAGCAGCCAAGATGGGGGCCCCTACAATGAGCAGTTCTTC
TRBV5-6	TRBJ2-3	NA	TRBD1	CASSLDIGRGHTDTQYF	TGTGCCAGCAGCTTGGATATAGGTAGGGGGCACACAGATACGCAGTATTTT
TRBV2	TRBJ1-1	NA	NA	CASSDLGQMNTEAFF	TGTGCCAGCAGTGATTTAGGACAAATGAACACTGAAGCTTTCTTT
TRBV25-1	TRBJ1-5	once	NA	CASSDGGNQPQHF	TGTGCCAGCAGTGATGGTGGAAATCAGCCCCAGCATTTT
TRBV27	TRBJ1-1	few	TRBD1	CASSQMTGLDTEAFF	TGTGCCAGCAGTCAGATGACAGGGCTGGACACTGAAGCTTTCTTT
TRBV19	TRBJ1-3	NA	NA	CASASGPLAGNTIYF	TGTGCCAGTGCCTCCGGACCGCTGGCTGGAAACACCATATATTTT
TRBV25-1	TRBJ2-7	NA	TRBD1	CASSESTGQVYEQYF	TGTGCCAGCAGTGAATCAACGGGACAGGTCTACGAGCAGTACTTC
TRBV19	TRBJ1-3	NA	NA	CASSQTDTSGNTIYF	TGTGCCAGTAGTCAGACGGACACGTCTGGAAACACCATATATTTT
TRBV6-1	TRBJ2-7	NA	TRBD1	CASRPGQGSSYEQYF	TGTGCCAGCAGGCCTGGACAGGGCTCCTCCTACGAGCAGTACTTC
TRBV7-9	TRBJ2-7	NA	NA	CASSPMYEQYF	TGTGCCAGCAGCCCAATGTACGAGCAGTACTTC
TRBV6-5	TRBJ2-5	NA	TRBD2	CATAAGVVETQYF	TGTGCCACAGCGGCGGGGGTCGTAGAGACCCAGTACTTC
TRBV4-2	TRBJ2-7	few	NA	CASSQTHTYEQYF	TGTGCCAGCAGCCAAACACATACCTACGAGCAGTACTTC
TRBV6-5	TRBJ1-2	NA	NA	CASSYSLLSGYTF	TGTGCCAGCAGTTACTCCCTATTATCGGGCTACACCTTC
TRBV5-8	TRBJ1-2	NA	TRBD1	CASSPRTGNINYGYTF	TGTGCCAGCAGCCCCCGGACAGGGAATATTAACTATGGCTACACCTTC